Listed here are 27 T cell receptor beta chains from one sample, sequenced in a study of tumor-infiltrating lymphocytes in oesophageal squamous cell carcinoma. Via MiXCR, TCRdb re-called the PCR reads, giving one row per CDR3 protein. The data contain roughly 20,000 distinct CDR3 sequences, around two fifths of them seen just once; the ten biggest clones take up over 15%. The specimen was normal esophageal tissue next to the tumor. Receptors were obtained from a female donor with esophageal squamous cell carcinoma.

This chain uses TRBV6-1 with TRBJ2-1; 7 nucleotides match TRBD1. The last part of the DNA fits TRBJ2-7 better; the J call may be wrong. Germline lookup yields CDR1 MNHNS and CDR2 SASEGT. The CDR3 is 14 residues long. CDR3 sequence (DNA): TGTGCCAGCAGTGTAGGGGGCGAAACCTACGAGCAGTACTTC. Its translation: CASSVGGETYEQYF.

The V and J genes are TRBV20-1 and TRBJ2-1, with 8 bases lining up with TRBD2. CDR3 size: 15 residues. V trimming: 6 bases; J trimming: 7 bases; junction bases outside the gene matches: 14. Germline CDR1 DFQATT, CDR2 SNEGSKA (reference sequence). CDR3 sequence: CSARKSGSAWNEQFF. The DNA for the CDR3 is TGCAGTGCACGTAAGAGCGGGAGTGCTTGGAATGAGCAGTTCTTC.

Details on this clonotype: This may be a read error: a much more frequent sequence differs by one nucleotide. This chain uses TRBV6-6 with TRBJ2-7; TRBD2 matches 8 bases. The CDR3 is made up of 17 amino acids. After removal of 0 bases from V and 7 bases from J, the junction contained 14 bases not matched to a gene. Germline CDR1 MNHNY, CDR2 SVGAGI (reference sequence). The CDR3 DNA sequence: TGTGCCAGCAGTTACTCGGGTACTAGCGGAGTTTACAATGAGCAGTACTTC. Residues: CASSYSGTSGVYNEQYF.

A remark on this clonotype: The CDR3 does not close with the conserved phenylalanine or tryptophan, likely indicating a read error. The DNA is omitted, as the CDR3 cannot be located on it reliably, and the CDR3 follows TCRdb's listing. The CDR3 loop reads CASSLDPPS. The chain is built from TRBV11-3 and TRBJ2-6; the table assigns TRBD1, which was not confirmed against the DNA. The CDR3 extends over 9 residues, inclusive of both ends. Germline-derived CDR1 and CDR2 are SGHNT and YENEEA.

The gene calls are TRBV14 and TRBJ2-1; the D gene is possibly TRBD2 (5 bases). CDR1 is SGHDN, CDR2 FVKESK, per germline. This CDR3 is built from 12 residues. V dropped 4 bases and J dropped 10 bases, with 11 bases sitting between them. CDR3 DNA: TGTGCCAGCAGCCCAGCGGCAACGGAGCAGTTCTTC. It specifies CASSPAATEQFF.

In the case of this clonotype: Because it lacks the conserved phenylalanine or tryptophan at the end, this CDR3 is likely a read error. It is unclear where the CDR3 begins or ends on the DNA, so no DNA is shown, and the CDR3 is as TCRdb lists it. The chain links TRBV7-3 to TRBJ2-4; the table assigns TRBD1, which was not confirmed against the DNA. In germline, CDR1 is SGHTA, CDR2 FQGTGA. Both ends counted, the CDR3 spans 9 residues. The chain's CDR3 is CASSPGATS.

V gene TRBV19 combines with J gene TRBJ2-3; 12 bases agree with TRBD1. This CDR3 region has 19 residues. CDR1 and CDR2 from the germline V gene are LNHDA and SQIVND (reference sequence). V dropped 2 bases and J dropped 0; count of bases not matched to a gene: 9. CDR3 sequence reads: CASSIKGQGASSSTDTQYF. Here the CDR3 DNA reads TGTGCCAGTAGTATAAAGGGACAGGGGGCCTCATCTAGCACAGATACGCAGTATTTT.

This clonotype was recorded at least ten times. A clone one base away is much larger, so this may be a read error. The chain employs TRBV6-1 and TRBJ2-1; TRBD2 aligns across 8 bases. The assigned J gene may be wrong: the sequence end matches TRBJ2-7 better. Germline-derived CDR1 and CDR2 are MNHNS and SASEGT. The length of the CDR3 is 13 residues. CDR3 sequence reads: CASRTSDYNEQYF. In DNA, the CDR3 is TGTGCCAGCAGGACTAGCGACTACAATGAGCAGTACTTC.

J is TRBJ2-1 and V is TRBV12-3 or TRBV12-4, with 9 bases lining up with TRBD1. V was pared by 6 bases and J by 6 bases, with 9 bases of the junction left unmatched. CDR3 size: 15 residues. DNA of the CDR3: TGTGCCAGCAGAACGACAGGGGGATGGGGCAATGAGCAGTTCTTC. Protein product: CASRTTGGWGNEQFF.

This clonotype has at least ten counts. The chain is built from TRBV6-6 and TRBJ1-1, with no clear D. V lost 2 bases, J lost 1 base, and 8 bases lay in between. The CDR3 has 14 residues. Germline CDR1 MNHNY, CDR2 SVGAGI (reference sequence). For the CDR3, the DNA is TGTGCCAGCAGTTACACATCAGGGAACACTGAAGCTTTCTTT. This codes for CASSYTSGNTEAFF.

The CDR3 DNA reads as TGTGCCAGCAGCTTAGGCAGCCGGATCGGTAATTCACCCCTCCACTTT. Residues: CASSLGSRIGNSPLHF. The genes are TRBV7-9 and TRBJ1-6; no clear D. This CDR3 contains 16 residues. The V gene's germline CDR1 is SEHNR and CDR2 FQNEAQ (reference sequence). V lost 1 base and J lost 6, with 13 bases in between.

This chain joins TRBV7-2 and TRBJ2-2; no firm D call. The germline gives CDR1 SGHTA, CDR2 FQGNSA. V was cut by 3 bases and J by 0 bases, with 8 bases left in between. This CDR3 is 15 amino acids long. Here the CDR3 DNA reads TGTGCCAGCAGCTTCGGTAGCTCGAACACCGGGGAGCTGTTTTTT. Its translation is CASSFGSSNTGELFF.

This clonotype occurred many times. The genes are TRBV5-6 and TRBJ2-7; 7 bases fit TRBD1. Germline-derived CDR1 and CDR2 are SGHDT and YYEEEE. The CDR3 extends over 14 amino acids. V was clipped by 0 bases and J by 0 bases; unmatched bases: 0. The CDR3 bases are TGTGCCAGCAGCTTGGCAGGGGGCTCCTACGAGCAGTACTTC. Protein sequence: CASSLAGGSYEQYF. Using reference TRBV5-6 and TRBJ2-7 for the parts outside the CDR3, the full variable domain is DAGVTQSPTHLIKTRGQQVTLRCSPKSGHDTVSWYQQALGQGPQFIFQYYEEEERQRGNFPDRFSGHQFPNYSSELNVNALLLGDSALYLCASSLAGGSYEQYFGPGTRLTVT.

V is TRBV11-2 and J is TRBJ2-5; possible D gene TRBD1, 5 bases. The assigned J gene may be wrong: the sequence end matches TRBJ2-7 better. This CDR3 spans 17 amino acids. Germline CDR1 is SGHAT and CDR2 is FQNNGV. CDR3 in DNA: TGTGCCAGCAGCAACGCCTTCAGGGTCCTAGTCACCTACGAGCAGTACTTC. Translation gives CASSNAFRVLVTYEQYF.

This chain uses TRBV7-2 with TRBJ2-3, with TRBD1 identical over 7 bases. The J call is doubtful: the DNA matches TRBJ2-5 better. CDR1 and CDR2 from the germline V gene are SGHTA and FQGNSA. The CDR3 runs to 16 residues. The CDR3 sequence is CASSSSRQGARETQYF. Written as DNA, the CDR3 is TGTGCCAGCAGCTCCTCCCGACAGGGCGCGAGGGAGACCCAGTACTTC.

V usage is TRBV7-2 and J usage is TRBJ2-1; weak D call: TRBD2 (6 bases). The CDR3 is made up of 14 amino acids. V was cut by 0 bases and J by 7 bases, with 10 bases left in between. The V gene's germline CDR1 is SGHTA and CDR2 FQGNSA. The CDR3 nucleotides read TGTGCCAGCAGCTTAGCTGGGACTCTAAATGAGCAGTTCTTC. Amino acids: CASSLAGTLNEQFF. The variable domain in full, with the rest retrieved from reference TRBV7-2 and TRBJ2-1, is GAGVSQSPSNKVTEKGKDVELRCDPISGHTALYWYRQSLGQGLEFLIYFQGNSAPDKSGLPSDRFSAERTGGSVSTLTIQRTQQEDSAVYLCASSLAGTLNEQFFGPGTRLTVL.

In this sample, this clonotype turned up once. The chain uses TRBV24-1 and TRBJ2-5; 12 positions match TRBD1. The end of the DNA is better explained by TRBJ1-2, so the J call may be wrong. CDR1 KGHDR and CDR2 SFDVKD come from the germline V gene. The CDR3 length is 16 residues. Here the CDR3 DNA reads TGTGCCACCAGTGACCCGGGACAGGGGGCATTCATCGGCTACACCTTC. Amino acid sequence: CATSDPGQGAFIGYTF.

The rearrangement joins TRBV6-1 to TRBJ2-5; 15 bases agree with TRBD2. The DNA end lines up better with TRBJ2-1; the J call may be wrong. This CDR3 region has 15 residues. Germline CDR1 MNHNS, CDR2 SASEGT. The CDR3 loop reads CASHIGTSGGNEQFF. In nucleotides, the CDR3 is TGTGCCAGCCACATCGGGACTAGCGGGGGGAATGAGCAGTTCTTC.

This clonotype came up many times. This sequence joins TRBV28 and TRBJ2-3; no reliable D call. CDR1 and CDR2 (germline): MDHEN, SYDVKM. V dropped 7 bases and J dropped 2 bases, with 7 bases sitting between them. The CDR3 runs 12 residues. CDR3 bases: TGTGCCAGCACCCAGGCCACAGATACGCAGTATTTT. Protein sequence: CASTQATDTQYF.

This clonotype occurred many times. V usage is TRBV6-1 and J usage is TRBJ2-7; D is undetermined. CDR1 is MNHNS and CDR2 is SASEGT in the germline V gene. Trimming took off 8 bases at V and 6 bases at J, with 8 bases between the two ends. The CDR3 contains 10 residues. The CDR3 DNA reads TGTGCCAGCTCCTGGGTCGAGCAGTACTTC. It specifies CASSWVEQYF.

The chain recombines TRBV28 with TRBJ2-1; D is unresolved. CDR1 MDHEN and CDR2 SYDVKM come from the germline V gene. Trimming shortened V by 3 bases and J by 12 bases, and 9 bases separated the two germline ends. The CDR3 extends over 11 amino acids. The CDR3 DNA follows: TGTGCCAGCAGTTTGAGAGATACGCAGTTCTTC. Encoded protein: CASSLRDTQFF.

Concerning this clonotype itself: An end of the junction differs from the germline gene, which may be a read error. V usage is TRBV5-3 and J usage is TRBJ2-5; D not resolved. Judging by the DNA end, TRBJ2-7 fits better; the J call may be wrong. TRBV5-3 belongs to the ORF category, with a function that is uncertain. CDR3 size: 14 residues. CDR3 protein: CASSLELLSYEQYF. The DNA of the CDR3 is TGTGCCAGCAGCTTGGAACTCCTCTCCTACGAGCAGTACTTC.

This clonotype was recorded many times. CDR3 protein: CASSPINRGRYTGELFF. In DNA, the CDR3 is TGTGCCAGTAGTCCAATAAACAGGGGGCGATACACCGGGGAGCTGTTTTTT. V gene TRBV19 combines with J gene TRBJ2-2; the match to TRBD1 covers 9 bases. Per germline, CDR1 LNHDA and CDR2 SQIVND (reference sequence). The length of the CDR3 is 17 residues. J gave up 3 bases and V 5 bases, and 10 bases lay outside the gene matches.

V and J are TRBV27 and TRBJ2-3; tentative D call: TRBD1 (6 bases). V lost 5 bases and J lost 14, with 26 bases in between. Germline loops: CDR1 MNHEY, CDR2 SMNVEV (reference sequence). The CDR3 totals 15 residues. CDR3 DNA sequence: TGTGCCAGCAGTCAAACGGACAGAAACACCGGGGAGCTGTATTTT. It translates to CASSQTDRNTGELYF.

The chain is built from TRBV7-2 and TRBJ2-7, with TRBD2 as a possible D gene (5 bases). This CDR3 is built from 17 residues. The V gene's germline CDR1 is SGHTA and CDR2 FQGNSA. V shed 3 bases and J shed 7 bases, with 25 bases lying between them. In DNA form, the CDR3 reads TGTGCCAGCAGCTTGGAAAGGACTTACCCGCCCTACAATGAGCAGTACTTC. It specifies CASSLERTYPPYNEQYF.

There are many counts of this clonotype. The chain carries TRBV19 and TRBJ2-1; D perhaps matches TRBD1 (6 bases). The V end was cut by 3 bases, the J end by 4 bases, with 7 bases between. There are 13 residues in the CDR3. The germline CDR1 and CDR2 sequences are LNHDA and SQIVND (reference sequence). The CDR3 loop is CASSIDRYNEQFF. In DNA, the CDR3 is TGTGCCAGTAGTATCGACAGGTACAATGAGCAGTTCTTC.

Remarks on this clonotype: The final CDR3 position lacks the conserved phenylalanine or tryptophan, pointing to a likely read error. Because the CDR3's place on the DNA is in doubt, the DNA is left out and the CDR3 is given as listed by TCRdb. The CDR3 loop reads CASMGRANYGYTFGS. The chain is built from TRBV6-5 and TRBJ2-5; TRBD2, as called in the table, went unchecked against the DNA. The CDR3 contains 15 residues when both ends are counted. The germline CDR1 and CDR2 sequences are MNHEY and SVGAGI.